This T cell receptor (beta chain) was captured in a study of shared clonotypes between healthy human individuals. Study in general: Each donor's CD4 naive and CD4 memory cells filled three plates apiece, CD8 naive two, and CD8 memory one. Findings and caveats of the study: The study found lower generation probabilities in non-shared clonotypes than in those shared by all four donors.

Source study methods: As immunoSEQ supplied junction-only sequences (without quality scores), filtering differed. The table came from immunoSEQ multiplex PCR; TCRdb's copy has only in-frame clones and leaves some out. V, J and clone size are taken as reported in that table, and D and trimming were inferred from the DNA itself. The table has roughly 300,000 clones, less than 85% seen once. Germline CDR1 is KGHSH and CDR2 is LQKENI. The V gene lost 6 bases and the J gene lost 6 bases, with 12 bases spanning the gap. This CDR3 region has 13 residues. About this clone: Its antigen is as yet unknown.

V gene TRBV18 combines with J gene TRBJ2-1, with D tentatively TRBD2 (5 bases). The source material was memory CD4+ T cells sorted from blood. Subset reported: CD45RA-negative fraction. This sequence was found in a young man in good health. The CDR3, as DNA: TGTGCCAGCTCTCCCGGGATTCGCAATGAGCAGTTCTTC. Its protein is CASSPGIRNEQFF.